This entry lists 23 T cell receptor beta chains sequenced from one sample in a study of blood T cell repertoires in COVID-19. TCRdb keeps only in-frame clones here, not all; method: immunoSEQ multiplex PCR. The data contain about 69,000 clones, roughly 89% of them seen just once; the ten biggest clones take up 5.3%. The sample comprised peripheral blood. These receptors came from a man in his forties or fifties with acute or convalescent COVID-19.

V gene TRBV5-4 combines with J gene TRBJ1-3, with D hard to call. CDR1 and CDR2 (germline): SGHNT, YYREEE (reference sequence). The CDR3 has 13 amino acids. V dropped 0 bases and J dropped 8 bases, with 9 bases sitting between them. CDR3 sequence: CASSLDSRHTIYF. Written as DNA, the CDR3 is TGTGCCAGCAGCTTGGACAGCCGGCACACCATATATTTT.

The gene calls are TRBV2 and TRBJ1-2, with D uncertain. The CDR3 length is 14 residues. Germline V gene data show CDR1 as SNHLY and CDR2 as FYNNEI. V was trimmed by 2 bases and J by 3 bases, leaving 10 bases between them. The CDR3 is CASSELPRHYGYTF. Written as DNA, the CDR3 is TGTGCCAGCAGTGAACTTCCTAGACACTATGGCTACACCTTC.

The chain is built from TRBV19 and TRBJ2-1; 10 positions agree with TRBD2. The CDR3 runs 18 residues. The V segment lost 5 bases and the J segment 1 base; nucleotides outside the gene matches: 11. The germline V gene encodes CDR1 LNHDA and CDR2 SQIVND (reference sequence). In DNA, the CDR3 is TGTGCCAGTAGTGGTAGCGGGAGGATGTTGTTATCCTACAATGAGCAGTTCTTC. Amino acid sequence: CASSGSGRMLLSYNEQFF.

CDR3 DNA sequence: TGCGCCAGCAGCCCGGAGGGGTCAACTAATGAAAAACTGTTTTTT. It translates to CASSPEGSTNEKLFF. The chain links TRBV5-1 to TRBJ1-4, with TRBD1 as a possible D gene (5 bases). CDR1 and CDR2 (germline): SGHRS, YFSETQ. CDR3 length equals 15 residues. Deletions cut 4 bases from V and 0 bases from J, with 10 bases between.

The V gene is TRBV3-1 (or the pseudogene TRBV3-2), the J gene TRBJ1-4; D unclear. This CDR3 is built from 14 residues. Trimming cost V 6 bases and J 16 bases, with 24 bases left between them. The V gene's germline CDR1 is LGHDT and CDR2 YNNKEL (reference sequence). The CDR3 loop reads CASSPWASTDGAFF. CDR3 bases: TGTGCCAGCAGTCCATGGGCCTCGACCGACGGTGCGTTTTTT.

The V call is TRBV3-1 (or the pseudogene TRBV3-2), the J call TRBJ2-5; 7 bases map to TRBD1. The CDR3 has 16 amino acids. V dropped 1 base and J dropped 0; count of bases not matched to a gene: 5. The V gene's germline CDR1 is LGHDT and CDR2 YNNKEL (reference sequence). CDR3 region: CASSQGGRGHQETQYF. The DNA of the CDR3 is TGTGCCAGCAGCCAAGGGGGTAGGGGGCACCAAGAGACCCAGTACTTC.

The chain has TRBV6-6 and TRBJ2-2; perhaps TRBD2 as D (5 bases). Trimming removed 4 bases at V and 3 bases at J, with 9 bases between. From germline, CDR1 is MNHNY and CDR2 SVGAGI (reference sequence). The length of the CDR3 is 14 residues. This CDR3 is CASSSFGDTGELFF. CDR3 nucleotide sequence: TGTGCCAGCAGTTCCTTCGGGGACACCGGGGAGCTGTTTTTT.

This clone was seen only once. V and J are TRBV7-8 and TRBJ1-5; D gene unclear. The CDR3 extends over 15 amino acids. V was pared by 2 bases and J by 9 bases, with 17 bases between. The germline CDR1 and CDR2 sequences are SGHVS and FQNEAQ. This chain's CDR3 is CASSLTAKFESPQHF. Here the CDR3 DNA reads TGTGCCAGCAGCTTAACTGCGAAATTTGAATCGCCCCAGCATTTT.

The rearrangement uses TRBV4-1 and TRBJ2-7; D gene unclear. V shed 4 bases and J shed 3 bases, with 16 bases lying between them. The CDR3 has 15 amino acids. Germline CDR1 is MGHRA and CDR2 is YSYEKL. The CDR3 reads CASSPSPERRYEQYF. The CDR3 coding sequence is TGCGCCAGCAGCCCTTCGCCGGAGCGACGCTACGAGCAGTACTTC.

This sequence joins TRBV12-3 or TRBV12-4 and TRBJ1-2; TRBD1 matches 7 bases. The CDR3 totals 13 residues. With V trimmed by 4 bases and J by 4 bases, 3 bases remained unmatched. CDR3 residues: CASSSRGLYGYTF. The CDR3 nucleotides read TGTGCCAGCAGTTCAAGGGGGCTCTATGGCTACACCTTC.

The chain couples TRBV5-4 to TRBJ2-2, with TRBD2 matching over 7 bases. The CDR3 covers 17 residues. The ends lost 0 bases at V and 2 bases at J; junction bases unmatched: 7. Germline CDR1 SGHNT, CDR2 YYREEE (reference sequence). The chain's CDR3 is CASSLEGTGGNTGELFF. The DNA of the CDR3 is TGTGCCAGCAGCTTGGAAGGTACGGGAGGAAACACCGGGGAGCTGTTTTTT.

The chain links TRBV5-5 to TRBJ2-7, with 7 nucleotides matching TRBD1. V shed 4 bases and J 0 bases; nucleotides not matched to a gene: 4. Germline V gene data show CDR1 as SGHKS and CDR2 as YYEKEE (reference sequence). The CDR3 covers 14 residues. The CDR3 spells CASSPTGSSYEQYF. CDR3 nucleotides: TGTGCCAGCAGCCCGACAGGGAGCTCCTACGAGCAGTACTTC.

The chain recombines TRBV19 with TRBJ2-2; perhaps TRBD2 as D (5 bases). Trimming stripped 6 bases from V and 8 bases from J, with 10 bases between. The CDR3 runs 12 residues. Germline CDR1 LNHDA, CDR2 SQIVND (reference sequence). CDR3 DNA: TGTGCCAGTAGGCGGGCCGAGGGGGAGCTGTTTTTT. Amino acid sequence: CASRRAEGELFF.

The CDR3 region is CASSLSEGLYEQYF. In DNA form, the CDR3 reads TGCGCCAGCAGCCTAAGTGAGGGTCTCTACGAGCAGTACTTC. The chain employs TRBV5-1 and TRBJ2-7; TRBD2 might be the D (5 bases). V dropped 4 bases and J dropped 3 bases, with 14 bases sitting between them. From germline, CDR1 is SGHRS and CDR2 YFSETQ. This CDR3 spans 14 amino acids. The variable domain in full, with the rest retrieved from reference TRBV5-1 and TRBJ2-7, is KAGVTQTPRYLIKTRGQQVTLSCSPISGHRSVSWYQQTPGQGLQFLFEYFSETQRNKGNFPGRFSGRQFSNSRSEMNVSTLELGDSALYLCASSLSEGLYEQYFGPGTRLTVT.

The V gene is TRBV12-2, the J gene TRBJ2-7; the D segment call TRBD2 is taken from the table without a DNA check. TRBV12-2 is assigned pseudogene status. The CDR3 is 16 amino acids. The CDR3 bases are TGTGCAAGTCGCTTAAGCTTGCGGGGGCAATCCTACGAGCAGTACTTC. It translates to CASRLSLRGQSYEQYF.

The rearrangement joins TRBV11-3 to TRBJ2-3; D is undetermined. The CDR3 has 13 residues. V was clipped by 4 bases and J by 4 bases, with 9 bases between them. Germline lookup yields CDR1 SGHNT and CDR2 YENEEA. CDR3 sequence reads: CASSYPGADTQYF. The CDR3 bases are TGTGCCAGCAGCTACCCAGGCGCAGATACGCAGTATTTT. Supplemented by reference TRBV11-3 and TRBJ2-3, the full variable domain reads EAGVVQSPRYKIIEKKQPVAFWCNPISGHNTLYWYLQNLGQGPELLIRYENEEAVDDSQLPKDRFSAERLKGVDSTLKIQPAELGDSAVYLCASSYPGADTQYFGPGTRLTVL.

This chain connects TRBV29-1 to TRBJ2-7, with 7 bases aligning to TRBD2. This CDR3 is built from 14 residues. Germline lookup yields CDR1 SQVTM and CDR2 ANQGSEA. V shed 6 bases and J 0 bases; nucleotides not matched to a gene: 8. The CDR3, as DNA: TGCAGCGTCTTCGGGGAGCGGGGCTCCTACGAGCAGTACTTC. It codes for CSVFGERGSYEQYF.

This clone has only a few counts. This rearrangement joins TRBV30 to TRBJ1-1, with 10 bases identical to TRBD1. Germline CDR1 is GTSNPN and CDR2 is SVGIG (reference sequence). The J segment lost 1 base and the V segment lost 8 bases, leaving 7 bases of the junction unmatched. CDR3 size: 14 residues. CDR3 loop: CARGTGVGNTEAFF. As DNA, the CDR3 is TGTGCCCGCGGGACAGGGGTAGGGAACACTGAAGCTTTCTTT. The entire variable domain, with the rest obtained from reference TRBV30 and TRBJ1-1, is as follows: SQTIHQWPATLVQPVGSPLSLECTVEGTSNPNLYWYRQAAGRGLQLLFYSVGIGQISSEVPQNLSASRPQDRQFILSSKKLLLSDSGFYLCARGTGVGNTEAFFGQGTRLTVV.

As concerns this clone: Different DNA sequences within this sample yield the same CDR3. CDR3 loop: CASRRGYNEQFF. CDR3 nucleotides: TGTGCCAGTAGAAGGGGGTACAATGAGCAGTTCTTC. This rearrangement joins TRBV19 to TRBJ2-1; tentatively, D is TRBD1 (6 bases). Germline V gene sequence: CDR1 LNHDA, CDR2 SQIVND (reference sequence). V dropped 6 bases and J dropped 4 bases, with 7 bases sitting between them. The CDR3 contains 12 residues.

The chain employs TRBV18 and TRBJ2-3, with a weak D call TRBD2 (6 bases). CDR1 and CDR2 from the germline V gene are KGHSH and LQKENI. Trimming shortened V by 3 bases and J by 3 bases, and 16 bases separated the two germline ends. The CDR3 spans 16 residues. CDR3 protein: CASSPTLAAKTDTQYF. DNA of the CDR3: TGTGCCAGCTCACCTACACTAGCTGCTAAAACAGATACGCAGTATTTT.

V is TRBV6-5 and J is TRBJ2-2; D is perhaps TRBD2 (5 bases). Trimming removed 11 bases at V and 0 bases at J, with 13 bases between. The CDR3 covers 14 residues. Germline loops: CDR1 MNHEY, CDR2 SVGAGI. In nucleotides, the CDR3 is TGTGCCGCCCGGGGTCCAGCGAACACCGGGGAGCTGTTTTTT. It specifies CAARGPANTGELFF.

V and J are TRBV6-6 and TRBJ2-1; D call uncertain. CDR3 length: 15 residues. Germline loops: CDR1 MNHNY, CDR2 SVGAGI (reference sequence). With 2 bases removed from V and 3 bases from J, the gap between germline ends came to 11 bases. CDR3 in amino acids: CASSYHSRSYNEQFF. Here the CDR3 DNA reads TGTGCCAGCAGTTACCATTCTAGAAGCTACAATGAGCAGTTCTTC.

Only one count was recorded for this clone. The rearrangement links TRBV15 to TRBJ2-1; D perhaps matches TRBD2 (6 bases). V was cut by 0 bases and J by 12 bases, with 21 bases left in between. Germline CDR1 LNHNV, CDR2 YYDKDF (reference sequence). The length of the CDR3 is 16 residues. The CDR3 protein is CATSRDLGGEISAQFF. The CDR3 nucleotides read TGTGCCACCAGCAGAGATCTTGGCGGGGAGATAAGCGCGCAGTTCTTC.